This T cell receptor (beta chain) was obtained from a study of beta chain features in type 1 diabetes. As to this clone: Its target is not known.

This CDR3 is built from 14 residues. Germline V gives CDR1 SQVTM, CDR2 ANQGSEA. Trimming took 6 bases from V and 0 from J; bases not matched to a gene: 7. The authors reverse transcribed all of the isolated RNA, so sequencing captured expressed TCRB transcripts. Repertoires were generated with immunoSEQ multiplex PCR, while TCRdb's copy carries only in-frame clones and drops some. The sample shows roughly 120,000 clones, approximately 37% of them seen only once. Findings and limits, study-wide: Compared to healthy donors, patients appeared to have naive, central memory and Treg TCRB repertoires that were more alike. TCRB rearrangement may or may not be influenced by HLA type; here this remained unresolved. At VDJ recombination sites, type 1 diabetes patients had fewer insertions and more deleted nucleotides.

V gene TRBV29-1 combines with J gene TRBJ1-1; 7 bases map to TRBD1. The sequenced material came from stem cell memory CD4+ T cells from blood. This TCR derives from a woman aged 18-30 years in good health. CDR3 coding DNA: TGCAGCGTCGGGACAGTCCACATGAACACTGAAGCTTTCTTT. As protein: CSVGTVHMNTEAFF.